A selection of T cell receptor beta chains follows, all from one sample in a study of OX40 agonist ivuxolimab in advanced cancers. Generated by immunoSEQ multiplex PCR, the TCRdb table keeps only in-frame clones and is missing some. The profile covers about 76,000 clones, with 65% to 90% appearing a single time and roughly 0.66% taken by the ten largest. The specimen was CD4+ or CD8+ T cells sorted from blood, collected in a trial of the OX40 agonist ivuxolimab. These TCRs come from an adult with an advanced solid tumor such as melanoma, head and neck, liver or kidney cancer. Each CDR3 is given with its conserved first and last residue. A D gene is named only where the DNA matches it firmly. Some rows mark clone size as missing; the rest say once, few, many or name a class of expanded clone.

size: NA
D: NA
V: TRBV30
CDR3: CAWSVFGGTDEQFF

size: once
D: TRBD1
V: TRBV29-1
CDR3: CSATRTGLNEQFF

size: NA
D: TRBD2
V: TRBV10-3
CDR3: CAIRDIAGGSTDTQYF

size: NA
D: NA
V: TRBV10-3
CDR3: CAISEYHEQYF

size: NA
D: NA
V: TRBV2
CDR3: CASSEVGAGYNEQFF

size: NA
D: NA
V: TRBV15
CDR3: CATSRTWGAEVGAFF

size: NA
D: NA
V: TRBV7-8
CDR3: CASSRGPPEKLFF

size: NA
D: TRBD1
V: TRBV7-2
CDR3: CASSPGQGYTIYF

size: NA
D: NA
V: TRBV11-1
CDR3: CASSLERTISYEQYF

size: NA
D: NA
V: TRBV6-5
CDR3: CASSYLGRGEQYF

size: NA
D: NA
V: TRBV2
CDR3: CASSESVGAPETQYF

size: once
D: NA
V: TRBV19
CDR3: CASGRHEKLFF

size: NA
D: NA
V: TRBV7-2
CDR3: CASSRAGAGTQYF